This T cell receptor beta chain was sequenced for a study of regulatory T cells in long-lasting Graves disease. Time point specified: newly diagnosed GD, antithyroid drugs for less than 3 months. RNA from PBMCs was the source of the TCR library. The study, taken as a whole, reports: Preferential use of TRBV28, TRBJ1-2 and TRBJ2-5 was seen in persistent disease.

The authors built TCR beta libraries using iRepertoire HTBI primers and Arm-PCR of CDR3 regions. Original analysis: In the combined samples, 62 TRBV and approximately 15 TRBJ segments were identified. TCRdb re-derived calls from the multiplex PCR reads in MiXCR, one entry per CDR3 protein. The V and J calls reflect TCRdb's pipeline rather than the authors' work. The sample contains around 250,000 distinct CDR3 sequences, roughly 21% of which appear only once. Notes on this clonotype: Its antigen is currently unknown. This may arise from a read error, as a much more abundant clone is one base away.

Germline V lookup: CDR1 SGHNT, CDR2 YENEEA. The length of the CDR3 is 13 residues. Sequenced material: peripheral blood mononuclear cells (PBMCs), taken at new diagnosis, from a patient treated with antithyroid drugs. This clonotype was obtained from a female donor with Graves disease. The chain employs TRBV11-3 and TRBJ2-3, with D perhaps assigned TRBD1 or TRBD2 (5 bases each). Here the CDR3 reads CASSTGLTGTQYF. The CDR3 DNA sequence: TGTGCCAGCAGTACTGGACTCACAGGTACGCAGTATTTT.